What follows are 19 T cell receptor beta chains derived from one specimen sequenced in a study of blood T cell repertoires in COVID-19. Profiled with immunoSEQ multiplex PCR; TCRdb holds only in-frame clones, not every one. This repertoire shows roughly 300,000 clones, 87% found once; its top ten account for about 1.6%. The sample comprised peripheral blood. The receptors come from a middle-aged woman who had recovered from COVID-19.

V usage is TRBV9 and J usage is TRBJ1-1; 8 bases map to TRBD1. CDR3 length: 15 residues. J lost 3 bases, V lost 3 bases, and 7 bases had no gene match. Germline CDR1 reads SGDLS; CDR2 reads YYNGEE. Written as DNA, the CDR3 is TGTGCCAGCAGCGCCGCAGGGGGCATGTACACTGAAGCTTTCTTT. It specifies CASSAAGGMYTEAFF.

The rearrangement uses TRBV7-9 and TRBJ1-2, with D maybe TRBD1 (6 bases). V dropped 5 bases and J dropped 4 bases, with 14 bases sitting between them. Per germline, CDR1 SEHNR and CDR2 FQNEAQ (reference sequence). CDR3 size: 14 residues. This CDR3 is CASSKNPDSYGYTF. The CDR3 DNA is TGTGCCAGCAGCAAGAACCCGGACAGCTATGGCTACACCTTC.

V gene TRBV20-1 combines with J gene TRBJ2-7; D perhaps matches TRBD2 (6 bases). The CDR3 has 15 residues. Per the germline V gene, CDR1 is DFQATT and CDR2 is SNEGSKA (reference sequence). V shed 3 bases and J shed 1 base, with 16 bases lying between them. CDR3 sequence reads: CSASYLADSSYEQYF. The CDR3 nucleotides are TGCAGTGCTAGTTATTTAGCGGATTCTTCCTACGAGCAGTACTTC.

This sequence joins TRBV4-1 and TRBJ1-6; TRBD1 might be the D (5 bases). This CDR3 region has 14 residues. The germline V gene has CDR1 MGHRA and CDR2 YSYEKL. Trimming pared 7 bases from V and 4 bases from J, leaving 11 bases between. CDR3 nucleotides: TGCGCCAGCACCTTCGGGACTTATAATTCACCCCTCCACTTT. It is translated as CASTFGTYNSPLHF.

J is TRBJ2-2 and V is TRBV15; 10 nucleotides align to TRBD1. There are 15 residues in the CDR3. The V gene end was trimmed by 5 bases and the J gene end by 7 bases; junction bases not matched to a gene: 7. Germline lookup yields CDR1 LNHNV and CDR2 YYDKDF (reference sequence). CDR3 loop: CATSLTGGRGGELFF. The CDR3 nucleotides read TGTGCCACCAGCTTGACAGGGGGCAGGGGCGGGGAGCTGTTTTTT.

This chain uses TRBV5-4 with TRBJ1-1, with D hard to call. This CDR3 is built from 12 residues. The germline CDR1 and CDR2 sequences are SGHNT and YYREEE (reference sequence). Trimming took 5 bases from V and 5 from J, leaving 10 bases between them. CDR3 sequence reads: CASSFDATEAFF. In DNA form, the CDR3 reads TGTGCCAGCAGTTTCGATGCGACTGAAGCTTTCTTT.

The V and J genes are TRBV28 and TRBJ1-2; 9 nucleotides line up with TRBD1. In germline, CDR1 is MDHEN, CDR2 SYDVKM. This CDR3 has 14 amino acids. J lost 8 bases, V lost 5 bases, and 9 bases had no gene match. The CDR3 coding sequence is TGTGCCAGCAGTCCCGGGACAGGGAGCTTCGGCTACACCTTC. Translated, it gives CASSPGTGSFGYTF.

The chain uses TRBV7-6 and TRBJ2-5; D might be TRBD2 (5 bases). Per the germline V gene, CDR1 is SGHVS and CDR2 is FNYEAQ. The CDR3 covers 15 residues. Trimming stripped 1 base from V and 4 bases from J, with 13 bases between. The CDR3 coding sequence is TGTGCCAGCAGCTTAGGGGGAGAGAAATCAGAGACCCAGTACTTC. This gives the protein CASSLGGEKSETQYF.

CDR3 bases: TGTGCCAGCAGCCATAGCAGGACACTGAACACTGAAGCTTTCTTT. Protein sequence: CASSHSRTLNTEAFF. J is TRBJ1-1 and V is TRBV7-6; perhaps TRBD1 as D (5 bases). Germline lookup yields CDR1 SGHVS and CDR2 FNYEAQ. Trimming cost V 5 bases and J 0 bases, with 13 bases left between them. This CDR3 has 15 amino acids.

The V call is TRBV30, the J call TRBJ1-2; unclear D gene. From germline, CDR1 is GTSNPN and CDR2 SVGIG (reference sequence). The ends were cut back, 5 bases at V and 3 bases at J, with 13 bases in the middle. The length of the CDR3 is 13 residues. The CDR3 DNA reads TGTGCCTGGGACCAGTCGCCCTACTATGGCTACACCTTC. It codes for CAWDQSPYYGYTF.

V gene TRBV9 combines with J gene TRBJ2-1; no definite D call. Germline V gene data show CDR1 as SGDLS and CDR2 as YYNGEE. The CDR3 sequence is 14 residues long. Deletions cut 4 bases from V and 0 bases from J, with 8 bases between. The CDR3 loop reads CASSYVISYNEQFF. Here the CDR3 DNA reads TGTGCCAGCAGCTATGTAATCTCCTACAATGAGCAGTTCTTC.

The chain couples TRBV5-6 to TRBJ1-2; 8 bases are shared with TRBD1. Germline values: CDR1 SGHDT, CDR2 YYEEEE. V lost 3 bases, J lost 4 bases, and 14 bases stayed unmatched. The CDR3 spans 17 residues. The CDR3 reads CASSSTIRQGIIYGYTF. The DNA for the CDR3 is TGTGCCAGCAGCTCTACAATACGACAGGGGATAATCTATGGCTACACCTTC. The full variable domain, its missing parts supplied by reference TRBV5-6 and TRBJ1-2, is DAGVTQSPTHLIKTRGQQVTLRCSPKSGHDTVSWYQQALGQGPQFIFQYYEEEERQRGNFPDRFSGHQFPNYSSELNVNALLLGDSALYLCASSSTIRQGIIYGYTFGSGTRLTVV.

This chain joins TRBV29-1 and TRBJ2-2; D may be TRBD1 (6 bases). CDR1 is SQVTM, CDR2 ANQGSEA, per germline. The CDR3 length is 12 residues. Trimming took off 7 bases at V and 4 bases at J, with 10 bases between the two ends. CDR3 protein: CSGLGGTGELFF. In DNA, the CDR3 is TGCAGCGGCTTAGGGGGCACCGGGGAGCTGTTTTTT.

The chain joins TRBV5-1 to TRBJ1-3; the D gene is possibly TRBD1 (6 bases). Trimming took off 7 bases at V and 0 bases at J, with 17 bases between the two ends. CDR1 SGHRS and CDR2 YFSETQ come from the germline V gene. The length of the CDR3 is 16 residues. CDR3 DNA sequence: TGCGCCAGCGCAAGCACAGGGCCGACCTCTGGAAACACCATATATTTT. It yields the protein CASASTGPTSGNTIYF.

The CDR3 is CASSRREGEDTQYF. As DNA, the CDR3 is TGTGCCAGCAGCCGACGCGAGGGCGAGGATACGCAGTATTTT. The V call is TRBV3-1 (or the pseudogene TRBV3-2), the J call TRBJ2-3; a possible D gene is TRBD2 (5 bases). The CDR3 covers 14 residues. V gave up 4 bases and J gave up 6 bases, with 14 bases separating them. Looked up from germline, CDR1 is LGHDT and CDR2 is YNNKEL (reference sequence).

This clone came up once. V is TRBV7-8 and J is TRBJ2-7, with TRBD2 identical over 7 bases. CDR1 and CDR2 (germline): SGHVS, FQNEAQ. V lost 5 bases, J lost 0 bases, and 10 bases stayed unmatched. The CDR3 totals 16 residues. DNA for the CDR3: TGTGCCAGCAGCCGTATCGTCCGGGGGGACTCCTACGAGCAGTACTTC. This gives the protein CASSRIVRGDSYEQYF.

The rearrangement links TRBV10-3 to TRBJ1-3; 7 bases align to TRBD1. CDR1 and CDR2 (germline): ENHRY, SYGVKD. The CDR3 has 16 amino acids. V gave up 7 bases and J gave up 2 bases; unmatched junction bases: 11. The CDR3 here is CAIKGHTDRAGNTIYF. The CDR3 coding sequence is TGTGCCATCAAGGGCCATACAGACAGGGCTGGAAACACCATATATTTT.

This chain uses TRBV30 with TRBJ2-1, with 11 nucleotides matching TRBD2. Germline V gene sequence: CDR1 GTSNPN, CDR2 SVGIG (reference sequence). Unmatched junction bases numbered 5, after V lost 1 base and J lost 9 bases. The CDR3 spans 14 residues. CDR3 region: CAWSELAGETEQFF. The CDR3 DNA follows: TGTGCCTGGAGTGAACTAGCGGGGGAGACTGAGCAGTTCTTC.

This chain connects TRBV27 to TRBJ1-1; TRBD1 agrees at 11 bases. CDR3 length equals 14 residues. V shed 7 bases and J 6 bases; nucleotides not matched to a gene: 7. The V gene's germline CDR1 is MNHEY and CDR2 SMNVEV (reference sequence). The CDR3 region has the DNA TGTGCCAGCAAGTACGGGACAGGGGGTCCTGAAGCTTTCTTT. Translating gives CASKYGTGGPEAFF.